The 8 T cell receptor beta chains reported below all come from one sample, sequenced in a study of T cell repertoires in cytomegalovirus infection. TCRdb processed the reads anew with MiXCR; each CDR3 protein has one entry. Found here are around 740,000 distinct CDR3 sequences, 35% to 45% of them singletons; the top ten hold 2.5% to 3.5%. Material for sequencing was PBMCs. The source of these receptors is a human donor in good health (CMV status not recorded). Some clones in this sample may be carry-over from other donors' samples.

A few counts support this clonotype. This sequence joins TRBV7-4 and TRBJ1-4; maybe TRBD1 (6 bases). CDR3 length: 15 residues. Trimming left V 6 bases short and J 6 bases short, with 17 bases between. CDR1 is SGHVT and CDR2 is SQSDAQ in the germline V gene. CDR3 in amino acids: CASREVGGPDEKLFF. As DNA, the CDR3 is TGTGCCAGCAGAGAGGTGGGGGGCCCGGATGAAAAACTGTTTTTT. Using reference TRBV7-4 and TRBJ1-4 for the parts outside the CDR3, the full variable domain is GAGVSQSPRYKVAKRGRDVALRCDSISGHVTLYWYRQTLGQGSEVLTYSQSDAQRDKSGRPSGRFSAERPERSVSTLKIQRTEQGDSAVYLCASREVGGPDEKLFFGSGTQLSVL.

J is TRBJ2-6 and V is TRBV6-5; weak D call: TRBD1 (5 bases). Trimming pared 6 bases from V and 4 bases from J, leaving 13 bases between. Per the germline V gene, CDR1 is MNHEY and CDR2 is SVGAGI. The CDR3 loop spans 15 amino acids. CDR3 bases: TGTGCCAGCAGAGCGACAGACCTCGGGGCCAACGTCCTGACTTTC. It translates to CASRATDLGANVLTF.

This rearrangement joins TRBV12-3 or TRBV12-4 to TRBJ1-5; D gene ambiguous. The CDR3 contains 16 residues. Trimming left V 6 bases short and J 0 bases short, with 15 bases between. CDR3 amino acids: CASSVEEFYSNQPQHF. Here the CDR3 DNA reads TGTGCCAGCAGCGTGGAAGAATTTTATAGCAATCAGCCCCAGCATTTT.

Ten or more counts support this clonotype. This chain joins TRBV7-6 and TRBJ2-7, with D perhaps TRBD1 (6 bases). V lost 1 base and J 0 bases, leaving 10 bases between the germline ends. Germline CDR1 reads SGHVS; CDR2 reads FNYEAQ. The CDR3 consists of 15 residues. This chain's CDR3 is CASSLEGQSSYEQYF. The DNA of the CDR3 is TGTGCCAGCAGCTTAGAGGGACAAAGCTCCTACGAGCAGTACTTC.

The rearrangement links TRBV19 to TRBJ2-2, with 11 bases lining up with TRBD1. CDR3 size: 16 residues. The V and J ends lost 7 bases and 1 base, in that order; junction bases with no gene match: 5. CDR1 and CDR2 from the germline V gene are LNHDA and SQIVND (reference sequence). CDR3: CASTPGTGGNTGELFF. CDR3 DNA: TGTGCCAGTACCCCCGGGACAGGGGGGAACACCGGGGAGCTGTTTTTT.

This clonotype was detected a few times. V gene TRBV20-1 combines with J gene TRBJ1-2; D is unresolved. Trimming shortened V by 1 base and J by 2 bases, and 8 bases separated the two germline ends. This CDR3 has 13 amino acids. Germline V gene data show CDR1 as DFQATT and CDR2 as SNEGSKA (reference sequence). The CDR3 coding sequence is TGCAGTGCTAGAGGGACGAGGAACTATGGCTACACCTTC. The encoded protein is CSARGTRNYGYTF.

This clonotype has at least ten counts. The chain employs TRBV7-2 and TRBJ2-5; 11 bases align to TRBD1. The CDR3 totals 16 residues. The V gene end was trimmed by 5 bases and the J gene end by 4 bases; junction bases not matched to a gene: 9. Germline CDR1 and CDR2: SGHTA and FQGNSA. As DNA, the CDR3 is TGTGCCAGCAGCCTAGGGGACAGGGGGTTAGGAGAGACCCAGTACTTC. Encoded protein: CASSLGDRGLGETQYF.

V usage is TRBV6-1 and J usage is TRBJ1-5; the D is unclear. Trimming removed 2 bases from V and 7 bases from J, with 9 bases in between. The germline CDR1 and CDR2 sequences are MNHNS and SASEGT. This CDR3 has 13 amino acids. CDR3 residues: CASSEQSRQPQHF. The CDR3 region has the DNA TGTGCCAGCAGTGAACAGTCTCGGCAGCCCCAGCATTTT.